Below, 21 T cell receptor beta chains from the same sample are listed, as sequenced in a study of cytomegalovirus exposure and HLA in healthy donors. The PCR contained 60 Vbeta and 13 Jbeta primers. The table came from immunoSEQ multiplex PCR; TCRdb's copy has only in-frame clones and leaves some out. The table has about 91,000 clones, more than 75% seen once. Sequencing was performed on PBMCs. The receptors were sampled from a man aged 25-45 years in good health and CMV-seropositive.

The V call is TRBV5-1, the J call TRBJ2-1; TRBD2 might be the D (5 bases). The ends were cut back, 5 bases at V and 3 bases at J, with 12 bases in the middle. This CDR3 spans 14 amino acids. Germline V gene lookup returns CDR1 SGHRS and CDR2 YFSETQ. The CDR3 loop is CASSIPADYNEQFF. CDR3 in DNA: TGCGCCAGCAGTATTCCAGCGGACTACAATGAGCAGTTCTTC.

CDR3 sequence (DNA): TGTACGACTCGGGGGAGCTCCTACAATGAGCAGTTCTTC. As protein: CTTRGSSYNEQFF. J is TRBJ2-1 and V is TRBV11-2; TRBD2 might be the D (6 bases). The germline CDR1 and CDR2 sequences are SGHAT and FQNNGV. The CDR3 is 13 amino acids.

The rearrangement links TRBV18 to TRBJ1-1; TRBD1 agrees at 7 bases. Germline CDR1 is KGHSH and CDR2 is LQKENI. V gave up 2 bases and J gave up 2 bases; unmatched junction bases: 2. This CDR3 has 14 amino acids. This CDR3 reads CASSPRDRNTEAFF. CDR3 DNA sequence: TGTGCCAGCTCACCAAGGGACAGAAACACTGAAGCTTTCTTT.

This chain links TRBV15 with TRBJ2-3; D is possibly TRBD1 (5 bases). Trimming took off 0 bases at V and 4 bases at J, with 17 bases between the two ends. There are 17 residues in the CDR3. Per germline, CDR1 LNHNV and CDR2 YYDKDF (reference sequence). The CDR3, as DNA: TGTGCCACCAGCAGAGAAACCGAGATAAGGGGTGCAGATACGCAGTATTTT. This translates into CATSRETEIRGADTQYF.

The chain combines TRBV7-6 with TRBJ2-2; weak D call: TRBD1 (6 bases). CDR3 size: 15 residues. The V gene's germline CDR1 is SGHVS and CDR2 FNYEAQ. The V gene lost 4 bases and the J gene lost 4 bases, with 13 bases spanning the gap. CDR3 nucleotides: TGTGCCAGCAGCTCTCAGGGGCTCGGCACCGGGGAGCTGTTTTTT. This codes for CASSSQGLGTGELFF.

V gene TRBV5-5 combines with J gene TRBJ2-7, with TRBD1 as a possible D gene (6 bases). The CDR3 is 13 residues long. V was shortened by 4 bases and J by 5 bases, with 13 bases between the two germline ends. Germline values: CDR1 SGHKS, CDR2 YYEKEE (reference sequence). The CDR3, as DNA: TGTGCCAGCAGCCGGGACACAGAAAACGAGCAGTACTTC. Amino acids: CASSRDTENEQYF.

The rearrangement joins TRBV4-1 to TRBJ1-5, with D tentatively TRBD1 (5 bases). The germline CDR1 and CDR2 sequences are MGHRA and YSYEKL. V was trimmed by 0 bases and J by 1 base, leaving 13 bases between them. The CDR3 is 17 residues long. The CDR3 DNA is TGCGCCAGCAGCCAAGAGATGAGGAGGGGAAGCAATCAGCCCCAGCATTTT. As protein: CASSQEMRRGSNQPQHF.

The chain combines TRBV28 with TRBJ2-7; a possible D gene is TRBD1 (5 bases). The CDR3 runs to 13 residues. V gave up 6 bases and J gave up 5 bases, with 14 bases separating them. Germline lookup yields CDR1 MDHEN and CDR2 SYDVKM. The CDR3: CASRKTAAHEQYF. For the CDR3, the DNA is TGTGCCAGCAGAAAGACAGCTGCCCACGAGCAGTACTTC.

This chain connects TRBV9 to TRBJ2-7; maybe TRBD2 (6 bases). Trimming removed 0 bases at V and 4 bases at J, with 11 bases between. CDR3 length equals 14 residues. CDR1 SGDLS and CDR2 YYNGEE come from the germline V gene. The CDR3 DNA is TGTGCCAGCAGCGTAGACGGGAGAGAGTACGAGCAGTACTTC. This codes for CASSVDGREYEQYF.

A few counts support this clone. The chain has TRBV15 and TRBJ2-5; TRBD2 aligns across 11 bases. Germline V gene sequence: CDR1 LNHNV, CDR2 YYDKDF (reference sequence). V trimming: 0 bases; J trimming: 2 bases; junction bases outside the gene matches: 2. The CDR3 consists of 16 residues. The CDR3, as DNA: TGTGCCACCAGCAGAGATCGACTAGCGGGACAAGAGACCCAGTACTTC. Its protein product is CATSRDRLAGQETQYF.

The chain couples TRBV2 to TRBJ2-2, with a tentative D call TRBD2 (5 bases). The CDR3 contains 12 residues. Trimming took 8 bases from V and 3 from J, leaving 7 bases between them. Germline values: CDR1 SNHLY, CDR2 FYNNEI. DNA of the CDR3: TGTGCCAGCCAGAGGGACACCGGGGAGCTGTTTTTT. Protein sequence: CASQRDTGELFF.

The chain joins TRBV9 to TRBJ1-4; the match to TRBD1 covers 7 bases. Per the germline V gene, CDR1 is SGDLS and CDR2 is YYNGEE. V lost 0 bases to trimming and J lost 8 bases; unmatched junction nucleotides: 7. The CDR3 sequence is 15 residues long. The chain's CDR3 is CASSVGAGGGEKLFF. The CDR3, as DNA: TGTGCCAGCAGCGTAGGGGCAGGGGGTGGAGAAAAACTGTTTTTT.

The chain joins TRBV25-1 to TRBJ2-7; the D gene is possibly TRBD1 (5 bases). This CDR3 has 13 amino acids. The V end lost 4 bases, the J end lost 2 bases, and 9 bases lay between the germline ends. Looked up from germline, CDR1 is MGHDK and CDR2 is SYGVNS. The chain's CDR3 is CASSGGNPYEQYF. In DNA form, the CDR3 reads TGTGCCAGCAGTGGGGGCAATCCCTACGAGCAGTACTTC.

The chain is built from TRBV20-1 and TRBJ2-1; D might be TRBD1 (6 bases). V gave up 4 bases and J gave up 7 bases, with 8 bases separating them. Germline CDR1 and CDR2: DFQATT and SNEGSKA (reference sequence). The CDR3 consists of 11 residues. CDR3 nucleotides: TGCAGTGCTAAACAGGGAAATGAGCAGTTCTTC. Its translation: CSAKQGNEQFF.

V gene TRBV2 combines with J gene TRBJ1-5; 9 positions match TRBD1. The V gene's germline CDR1 is SNHLY and CDR2 FYNNEI. The CDR3 runs 14 residues. V gave up 4 bases and J gave up 7 bases; unmatched junction bases: 5. The CDR3 DNA reads TGTGCCAGCAGTGGTACAGGGGGCACCCAGCCCCAGCATTTT. Protein sequence: CASSGTGGTQPQHF.

In its sample, this clone was seen once. The DNA of the CDR3 is TGTGCTAGTGGGACCGGACAGGGGTTGGCCGGGGAGCTGTTTTTT. Protein product: CASGTGQGLAGELFF. The V call is TRBV12-5, the J call TRBJ2-2; 9 bases map to TRBD1. From germline, CDR1 is LGHNT and CDR2 FRNRAP. This CDR3 has 15 amino acids. Germline trimming cut 6 bases from V and 6 bases from J; bases unmatched to any gene: 8.

This chain links TRBV5-1 with TRBJ2-7, with TRBD2 matching over 7 bases. V lost 1 base to trimming and J lost 4 bases; unmatched junction nucleotides: 8. The CDR3 totals 15 residues. Per the germline V gene, CDR1 is SGHRS and CDR2 is YFSETQ. CDR3 loop: CASSLSPLARYEQYF. CDR3 nucleotide sequence: TGCGCCAGCAGCTTGTCGCCACTAGCGAGATACGAGCAGTACTTC. Full variable domain (missing parts from reference TRBV5-1 and TRBJ2-7): KAGVTQTPRYLIKTRGQQVTLSCSPISGHRSVSWYQQTPGQGLQFLFEYFSETQRNKGNFPGRFSGRQFSNSRSEMNVSTLELGDSALYLCASSLSPLARYEQYFGPGTRLTVT.

The chain recombines TRBV5-1 with TRBJ2-5; D perhaps matches TRBD1 (7 bases). Germline V CDR1 and CDR2: SGHRS, YFSETQ. V lost 0 bases and J 3 bases, leaving 12 bases between the germline ends. There are 15 residues in the CDR3. This chain's CDR3 is CASSLGAGQKETQYF. The CDR3 nucleotides read TGCGCCAGCAGCTTGGGGGCGGGACAGAAAGAGACCCAGTACTTC.

This chain uses TRBV7-2 with TRBJ1-2, with 9 bases matching TRBD1. J gave up 7 bases and V 0 bases, and 6 bases lay outside the gene matches. The length of the CDR3 is 15 residues. CDR1 and CDR2 (germline): SGHTA, FQGNSA. DNA for the CDR3: TGTGCCAGCAGCTTAGCCGGACAGGGGATAGCTGGCTACACCTTC. Encoded protein: CASSLAGQGIAGYTF.

V usage is TRBV6-9 and J usage is TRBJ2-7, with unresolved D. The CDR3 is made up of 11 amino acids. The V and J ends lost 5 bases and 6 bases respectively, with 8 bases between them. CDR1 is MNHGY, CDR2 SVAAGI, per germline. The CDR3 protein is CASSEVVEQYF. The CDR3 coding sequence is TGTGCCAGCAGTGAGGTGGTCGAGCAGTACTTC.

The chain carries TRBV19 and TRBJ1-1, with a possible D match to TRBD1 (5 bases). The CDR3 consists of 15 residues. The germline CDR1 and CDR2 sequences are LNHDA and SQIVND (reference sequence). Trimming shortened V by 7 bases and J by 0 bases, and 15 bases separated the two germline ends. CDR3: CASTKGGAMNTEAFF. CDR3 DNA: TGTGCCAGTACCAAGGGTGGGGCTATGAACACTGAAGCTTTCTTT.